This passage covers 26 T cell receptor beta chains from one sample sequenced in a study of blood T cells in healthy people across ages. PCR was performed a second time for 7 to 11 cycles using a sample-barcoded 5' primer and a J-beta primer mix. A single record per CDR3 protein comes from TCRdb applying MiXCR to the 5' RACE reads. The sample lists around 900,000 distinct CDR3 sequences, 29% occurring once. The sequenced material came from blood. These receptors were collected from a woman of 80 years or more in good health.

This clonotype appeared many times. The CDR3 spells CASSQDWETSGYNEQFF. CDR3 coding DNA: TGCGCCAGCAGCCAAGATTGGGAGACTAGCGGCTACAATGAGCAGTTCTTC. The rearrangement uses TRBV4-3 and TRBJ2-1, with TRBD2 matching over 9 bases. Germline V gene lookup returns CDR1 LGHNA and CDR2 YSLEER. J gave up 3 bases and V 0 bases, and 6 bases lay outside the gene matches. The CDR3 contains 17 residues.

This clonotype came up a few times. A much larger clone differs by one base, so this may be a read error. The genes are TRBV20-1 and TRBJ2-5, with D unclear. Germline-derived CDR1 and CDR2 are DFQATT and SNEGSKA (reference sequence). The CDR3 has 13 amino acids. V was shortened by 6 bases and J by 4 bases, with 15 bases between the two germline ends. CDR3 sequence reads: CSARLFGRETQYF. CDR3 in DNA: TGCAGTGCAAGACTTTTCGGCCGAGAGACCCAGTACTTC.

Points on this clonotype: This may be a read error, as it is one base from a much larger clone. In nucleotides, the CDR3 is TGTGCCAGCAGCTTAGCTAGGAGGAATGAGCAGGTCTTC. It is translated as CASSLARRNEQVF. This sequence joins TRBV7-9 and TRBJ2-1; D possibly corresponds to TRBD2 (5 bases). The CDR3 is 13 residues long. Germline V gives CDR1 SEHNR, CDR2 FQNEAQ (reference sequence).

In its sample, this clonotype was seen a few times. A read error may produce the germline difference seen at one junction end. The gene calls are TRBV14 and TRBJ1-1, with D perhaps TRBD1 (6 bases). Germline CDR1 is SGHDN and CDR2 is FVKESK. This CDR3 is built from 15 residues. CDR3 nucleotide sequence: TGTGCCAGCAGTCAAGGGGGGGAGGTAGGCACTGAAGCTTTCTTT. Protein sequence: CASSQGGEVGTEAFF.

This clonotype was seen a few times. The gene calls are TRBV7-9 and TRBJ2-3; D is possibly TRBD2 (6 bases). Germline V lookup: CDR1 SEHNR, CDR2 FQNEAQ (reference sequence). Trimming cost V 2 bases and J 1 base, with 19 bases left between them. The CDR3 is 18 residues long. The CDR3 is CASSLNLAWRGGTDTQYF. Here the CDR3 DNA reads TGTGCCAGCAGCTTAAATCTAGCGTGGCGGGGTGGCACAGATACGCAGTATTTT.

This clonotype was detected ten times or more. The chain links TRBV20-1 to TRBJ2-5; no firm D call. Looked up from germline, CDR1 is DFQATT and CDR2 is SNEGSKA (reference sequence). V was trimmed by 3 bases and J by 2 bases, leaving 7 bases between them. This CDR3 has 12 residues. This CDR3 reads CSASPRQETQYF. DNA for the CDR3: TGCAGTGCTAGTCCCAGACAAGAGACCCAGTACTTC.

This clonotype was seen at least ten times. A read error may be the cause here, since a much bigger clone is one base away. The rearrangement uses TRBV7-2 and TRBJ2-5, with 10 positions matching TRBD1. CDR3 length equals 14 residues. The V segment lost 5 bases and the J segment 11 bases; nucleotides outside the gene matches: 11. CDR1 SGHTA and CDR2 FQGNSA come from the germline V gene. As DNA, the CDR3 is TGTGCCAGCAGCGCCGGGACAGGGGAAAATGAGCAGTACTTC. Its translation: CASSAGTGENEQYF.

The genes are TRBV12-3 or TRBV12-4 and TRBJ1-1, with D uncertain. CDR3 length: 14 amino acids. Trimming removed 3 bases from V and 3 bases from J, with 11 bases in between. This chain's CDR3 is CASSFSGRDTEAFF. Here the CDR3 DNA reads TGTGCCAGCAGTTTCAGTGGGAGAGACACTGAAGCTTTCTTT.

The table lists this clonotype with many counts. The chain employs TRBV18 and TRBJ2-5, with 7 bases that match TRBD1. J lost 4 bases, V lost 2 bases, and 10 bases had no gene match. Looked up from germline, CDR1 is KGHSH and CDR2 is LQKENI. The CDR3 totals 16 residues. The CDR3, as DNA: TGTGCCAGCTCACCATTGTCTGGACCAGGGGGAGAGACCCAGTACTTC. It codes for CASSPLSGPGGETQYF.

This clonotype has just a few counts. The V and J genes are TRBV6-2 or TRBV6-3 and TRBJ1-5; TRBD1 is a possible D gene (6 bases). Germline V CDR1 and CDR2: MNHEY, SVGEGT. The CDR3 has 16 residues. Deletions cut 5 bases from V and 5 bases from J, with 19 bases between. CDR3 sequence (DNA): TGTGCCAGCAGTACACCTAGCCGACAGGCCCATCAGCCCCAGCATTTT. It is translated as CASSTPSRQAHQPQHF.

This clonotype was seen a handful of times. The CDR3 region is CASSAPGQPLGGYTF. CDR3 bases: TGCGCCAGCAGCGCCCCGGGACAGCCCCTTGGGGGCTACACCTTC. The chain combines TRBV5-1 with TRBJ1-2, with 7 nucleotides matching TRBD1. The CDR3 is made up of 15 amino acids. The J segment lost 8 bases and the V segment lost 4 bases, leaving 14 bases of the junction unmatched. The germline gives CDR1 SGHRS, CDR2 YFSETQ.

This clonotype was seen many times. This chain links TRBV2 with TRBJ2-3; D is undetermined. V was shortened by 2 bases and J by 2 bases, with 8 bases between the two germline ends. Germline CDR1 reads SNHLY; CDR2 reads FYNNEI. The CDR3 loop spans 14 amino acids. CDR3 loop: CASSEPQLTDTQYF. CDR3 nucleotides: TGTGCCAGCAGTGAACCTCAGCTCACAGATACGCAGTATTTT. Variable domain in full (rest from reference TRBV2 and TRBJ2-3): EPEVTQTPSHQVTQMGQEVILRCVPISNHLYFYWYRQILGQKVEFLVSFYNNEISEKSEIFDDQFSVERPDGSNFTLKIRSTKLEDSAMYFCASSEPQLTDTQYFGPGTRLTVL.

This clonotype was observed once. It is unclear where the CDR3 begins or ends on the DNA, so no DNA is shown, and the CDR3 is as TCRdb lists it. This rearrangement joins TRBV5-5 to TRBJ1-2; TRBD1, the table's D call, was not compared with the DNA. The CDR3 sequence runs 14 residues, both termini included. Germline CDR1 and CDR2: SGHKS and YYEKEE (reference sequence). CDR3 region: CASSSQEFGQGYTF.

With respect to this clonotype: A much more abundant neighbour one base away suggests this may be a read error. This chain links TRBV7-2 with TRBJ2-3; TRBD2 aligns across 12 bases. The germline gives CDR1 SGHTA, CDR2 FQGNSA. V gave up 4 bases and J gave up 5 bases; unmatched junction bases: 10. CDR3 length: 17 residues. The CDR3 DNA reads TGTGCCAGCAGCTCCAGCGGACTAGCGGGGATAAAAGATACGCAGTATTTT. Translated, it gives CASSSSGLAGIKDTQYF.

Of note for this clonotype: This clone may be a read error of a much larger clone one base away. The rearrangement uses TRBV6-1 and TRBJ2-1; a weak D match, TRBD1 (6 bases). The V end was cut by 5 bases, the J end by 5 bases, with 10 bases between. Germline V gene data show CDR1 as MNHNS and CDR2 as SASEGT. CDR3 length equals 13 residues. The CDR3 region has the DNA TGTGCCAGCAGTAAACAGGGTAACAATGAGCAGTTCTTC. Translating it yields CASSKQGNNEQFF.

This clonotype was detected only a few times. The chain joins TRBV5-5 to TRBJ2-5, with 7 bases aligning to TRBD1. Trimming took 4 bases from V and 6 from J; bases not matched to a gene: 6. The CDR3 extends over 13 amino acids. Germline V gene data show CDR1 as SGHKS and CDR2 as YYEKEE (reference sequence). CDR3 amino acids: CASSLTGDKTQYF. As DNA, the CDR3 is TGTGCCAGCAGCCTTACAGGGGACAAGACCCAGTACTTC.

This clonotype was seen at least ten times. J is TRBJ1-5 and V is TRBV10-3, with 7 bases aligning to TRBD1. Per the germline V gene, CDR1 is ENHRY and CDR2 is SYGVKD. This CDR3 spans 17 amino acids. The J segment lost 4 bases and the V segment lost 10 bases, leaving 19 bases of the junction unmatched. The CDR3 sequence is CATSTVTGEPQNQPQHF. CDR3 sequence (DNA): TGTGCCACATCCACGGTCACAGGGGAGCCGCAAAATCAGCCCCAGCATTTT.

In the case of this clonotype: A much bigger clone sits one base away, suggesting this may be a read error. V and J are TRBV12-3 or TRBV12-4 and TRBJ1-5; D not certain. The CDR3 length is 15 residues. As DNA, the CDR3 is TGTGCCAGCAGTTTAAACCGGGCGAGCAATCGGCCCCAGCATTTT. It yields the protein CASSLNRASNRPQHF.

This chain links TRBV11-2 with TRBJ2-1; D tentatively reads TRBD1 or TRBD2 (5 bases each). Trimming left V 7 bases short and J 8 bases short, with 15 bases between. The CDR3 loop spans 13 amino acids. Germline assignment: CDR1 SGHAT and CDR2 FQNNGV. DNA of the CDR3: TGTGCCAGCAACCCCGGGGCGCGGGATGAGCAGTTCTTC. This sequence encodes CASNPGARDEQFF.

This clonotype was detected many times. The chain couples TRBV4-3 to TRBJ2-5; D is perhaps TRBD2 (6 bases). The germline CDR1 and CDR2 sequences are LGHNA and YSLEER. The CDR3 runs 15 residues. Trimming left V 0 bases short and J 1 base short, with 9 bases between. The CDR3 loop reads CASSQDWGVQETQYF. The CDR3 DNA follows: TGCGCCAGCAGCCAAGATTGGGGGGTCCAAGAGACCCAGTACTTC.

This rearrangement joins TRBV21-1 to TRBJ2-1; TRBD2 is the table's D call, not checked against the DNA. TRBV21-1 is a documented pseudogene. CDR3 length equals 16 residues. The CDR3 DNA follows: TGTGCCAGCAGCACCATAGCGGGGGTCGGCCCGAATGAGCAGTTCTTC. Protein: CASSTIAGVGPNEQFF.

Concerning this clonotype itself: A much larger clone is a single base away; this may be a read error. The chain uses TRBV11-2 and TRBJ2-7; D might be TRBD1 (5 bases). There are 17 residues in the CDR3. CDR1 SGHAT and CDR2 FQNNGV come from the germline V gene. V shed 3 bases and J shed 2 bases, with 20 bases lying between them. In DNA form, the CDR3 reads TGTGCCAGCAGCTTGCTACTACAGGCTTTTAGCCCCTACGAGCAGTACTTC. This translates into CASSLLLQAFSPYEQYF.

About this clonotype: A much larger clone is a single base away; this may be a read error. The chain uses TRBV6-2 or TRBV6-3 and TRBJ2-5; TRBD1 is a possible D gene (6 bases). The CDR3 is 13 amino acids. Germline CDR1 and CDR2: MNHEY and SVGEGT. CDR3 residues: CASRPTGNHEQHF. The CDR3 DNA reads TGTGCCAGCAGACCAACAGGGAACCACGAGCAGCACTTC.

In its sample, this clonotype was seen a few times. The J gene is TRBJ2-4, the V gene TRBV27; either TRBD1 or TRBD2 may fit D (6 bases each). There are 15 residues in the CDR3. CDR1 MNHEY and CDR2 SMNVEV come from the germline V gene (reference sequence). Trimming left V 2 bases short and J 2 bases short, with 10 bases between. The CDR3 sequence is CASSLRGRTKNIQYF. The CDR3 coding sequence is TGTGCCAGCAGTTTAAGGGGGAGGACCAAAAACATTCAGTACTTC.

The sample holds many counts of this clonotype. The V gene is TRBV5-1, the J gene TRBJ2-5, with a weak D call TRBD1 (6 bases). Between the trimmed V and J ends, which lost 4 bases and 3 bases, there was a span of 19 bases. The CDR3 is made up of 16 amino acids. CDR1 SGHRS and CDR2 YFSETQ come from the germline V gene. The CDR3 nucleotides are TGCGCCAGCAGCCCCCAAGGTGGGGGCCTCAAAGAGACCCAGTACTTC. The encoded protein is CASSPQGGGLKETQYF.

The CDR3 DNA is TGTGCCACCAGCAGAGATACGGGGGGGGCGAACACTGAAGCTTTCTTT. Translated, it gives CATSRDTGGANTEAFF. This rearrangement joins TRBV15 to TRBJ1-1; possible D gene TRBD1, 6 bases. Germline V gene lookup returns CDR1 LNHNV and CDR2 YYDKDF (reference sequence). The CDR3 is 16 residues long. Trimming cost V 0 bases and J 1 base, with 12 bases left between them.